This section outlines one T cell receptor (beta chain) sequence together with its context. Primers used in a second PCR of about 7 to 12 cycles were a sample-barcoded 5' primer and a J-beta primer mix. Each sample yielded at least 3 million CDR3-containing paired-end reads. TCRdb re-analysed the 5' RACE reads in MiXCR, keeping a single row per CDR3 protein. Among more than 1.4 million distinct CDR3 sequences listed, roughly 40% were seen once. The CDR3 has 14 amino acids. V lost 2 bases, J lost 4 bases, and 9 bases lay in between. CDR1 and CDR2 from the germline V gene are WSHSY and SAAADI. The data were taken from a study of blood T cells in healthy people across ages. Staff drew around 10 milliliters of peripheral blood from each donor.

The chain couples TRBV10-2 to TRBJ2-1; no definite D call. The sample taken for sequencing was blood. This clonotype was sampled from a woman aged 18-29 years in good health. In nucleotides, the CDR3 is TGCGCCAGCAGTGAGCCGTGGGGATACAATGAGCAGTTCTTC. Protein: CASSEPWGYNEQFF.